This T cell receptor (beta chain) was recovered during a study of radiation and T cells in renal cell carcinoma (dated by TCRdb to 2018 to 2020). The study in broad terms: The samples were obtained from a clinical trial, where primary renal cell carcinomas were treated with 15 Gy stereotactic body radiation therapy and then removed by nephrectomy 4 weeks afterward. Across all 50 or so samples, several million unique CDR3 nucleotide sequences encoding about 2.7 million unique CDR3 amino acid sequences were identified. A total of approximately 53 samples underwent TCR beta sequencing, made up of approximately 26 tumors and some 27 peripheral blood samples. Here is what the overall study found, with its caveats: Because the trial had a single-armed design, the trial could not examine how radiation dose or scheduling affected the TCR repertoire. Tracking of blood repertoire dynamics stopped at three to five weeks after treatment, with no follow-up past that point. In blood, the top tumor clonotypes increased from baseline to 2 weeks after radiation and then shrank by 4 weeks, which suggests a temporary expansion of tumor-resident clones. Because pretreatment tumor biopsies were not available, the baseline intratumoral presence of clonotypes could not be determined.

TCR beta libraries were generated from genomic DNA with the immunoSEQ kit, following the manufacturer's recommendations. To prepare the libraries, a first multiplex PCR with proprietary primers was run, followed by a second PCR that added unique barcodes, and a bead cleanup was done after each round. A kit-provided positive control reaction and a negative control reaction were included in every sample batch. The final libraries underwent checking on an Agilent 4200 TapeStation D1000 ScreenTape, volumetric pooling, and quantification by qPCR. Sequencing was performed on an Illumina NextSeq500 using a MidOutput 150-cycle cartridge, with 156 Read1 cycles, 15 Index1 cycles, and the kit custom primers. The pooled library was loaded at approximately 1.1 pM with a roughly 22% PhiX control spike-in. The paper's processing steps were these. Vendor-processed data were analyzed in R, and a clonotype was defined as all T cells sharing the same CDR3 nucleotide sequence. In the clone abundance analyses, frequencies were normalized to the 10,000 most abundant clones in each sample. Public T cell clones, which averaged fewer than five per sample, were removed prior to analysis. Tumor-enriched and baseline blood-enriched clonotypes were defined by at least a 32-fold difference in abundance between compartments. A beta-binomial differential abundance model was used to identify clonotypes that were expanded or contracted between blood time points. Similarity between tumor and blood repertoires was quantified using the Baroni-Urbani and Buser coefficient, and groups were compared with two-tailed Wilcoxon tests in R. TCRdb provides this immuneACCESS table in a form limited to in-frame rearrangements. Some clones are lacking; in checked studies, under half of them reflect an unresolved V gene, and why the rest are absent is not known. V and J calls and clone size come straight from that table; D and trimming were deduced from the DNA. The sample table holds about 22,000 clones, of which 70% to 80% were seen once. The ten largest account for 35% to 45% of the sample.

Details on this clone: Its antigen specificity is not known. Within one base of it there is no much larger clone, and no base qualities were kept.

At the junction V is shortened by 2 bases and J by 5 bases, with 17 bases in between. Sequences LGHNA (CDR1) and YNFKEQ (CDR2) are obtained from the germline V gene. The cysteine opens and the phenylalanine closes a CDR3 of 16 amino acids. Of all the DNA, just the CDR3 is kept, 48 bases in frame from base 1. The time point label of this sample denotes: baseline pretreatment blood. Read against the paper, the sample's treatment or condition label means: 15 Gy SBRT to primary tumor, nephrectomy 4 weeks later. To follow tumor-enriched clonotypes, peripheral blood was collected serially from radiation-treated patients at baseline and again at 2 weeks and 4 weeks after SBRT. Every patient's renal cell carcinoma showed clear cell pathology. The QIAamp DNA Blood Mini Kit (Qiagen) was used to prepare genomic DNA for TCR sequencing. Only samples passing all quality control checks were included in the analyses.

The chain was built from TRBV4-2 and TRBJ2-3; the D gene is not confidently resolved. This TCR derives from a man aged 55 to 70 with renal cell carcinoma. This specimen was blood, taken from a patient whose treatment included radiotherapy and nephrectomy. Read as DNA, the sequence is TGTGCCAGCAGCCAATCTATTGGGCGCGTCCTAGATACGCAGTATTTT. This yields the protein CASSQSIGRVLDTQYF.